This TCR beta chain was profiled in a study of beta chain features in type 1 diabetes. Findings and caveats of the study: There was a moderate but significant shortening of TCRB CDR3s in all four CD4+ subsets of Type 1 diabetes patients. For patients, the naive, central memory and Treg TCRB repertoires appeared more alike than for healthy donors.

V lost 2 bases and J lost 1, with 10 bases in between. Germline V gene lookup returns CDR1 ENHRY and CDR2 SYGVKD. The CDR3 is made up of 15 amino acids. Sequencing targeted expressed TCRB transcripts, as all isolated RNA had been reverse transcribed. Sequencing was performed with immunoSEQ multiplex PCR; in TCRdb, only in-frame clones are kept and a portion is missing. This table holds fewer than 400,000 clones, around 8% found once. By way of CD45RO/CCR7/CD25/CD127/CD95/CD27, the CD4+ regulatory, stem cell-like memory, central memory and naive cells were sorted. A remark on this clone: Antigen specificity is unknown.

Sequences were obtained from central memory CD4+ T cells from blood. This sequence originates from a young woman in good health. The chain links TRBV10-3 to TRBJ2-3; D remains unclear. This CDR3 reads CAISEGRRRTDTQYF. The CDR3 DNA follows: TGTGCCATCAGTGAGGGAAGACGTCGCACAGATACGCAGTATTTT.